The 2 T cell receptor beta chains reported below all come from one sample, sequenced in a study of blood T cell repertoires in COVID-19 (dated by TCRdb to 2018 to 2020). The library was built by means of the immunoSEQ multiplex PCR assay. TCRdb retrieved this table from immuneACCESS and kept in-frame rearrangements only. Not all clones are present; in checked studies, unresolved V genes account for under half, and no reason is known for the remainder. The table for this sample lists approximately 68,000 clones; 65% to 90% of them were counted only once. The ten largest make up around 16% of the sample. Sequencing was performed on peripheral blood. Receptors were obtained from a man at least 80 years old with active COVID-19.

The CDR3 bases are TGTGCCAGCAATCCAACAGGGAGCAATCAGCCCCAGCATTTT. Its translation: CASNPTGSNQPQHF. This chain connects TRBV6-5 to TRBJ1-5; D possibly corresponds to TRBD1 (6 bases). Germline V gives CDR1 MNHEY, CDR2 SVGAGI. V lost 7 bases and J lost 1, with 11 bases in between. CDR3 size: 14 residues.

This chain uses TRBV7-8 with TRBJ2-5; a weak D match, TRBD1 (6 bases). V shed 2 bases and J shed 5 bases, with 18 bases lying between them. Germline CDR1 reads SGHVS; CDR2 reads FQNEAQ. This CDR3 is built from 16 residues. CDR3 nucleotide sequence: TGTGCCAGCAGCTTACGGGACACGTCCTCGGGGGAGACCCAGTACTTC. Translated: CASSLRDTSSGETQYF.